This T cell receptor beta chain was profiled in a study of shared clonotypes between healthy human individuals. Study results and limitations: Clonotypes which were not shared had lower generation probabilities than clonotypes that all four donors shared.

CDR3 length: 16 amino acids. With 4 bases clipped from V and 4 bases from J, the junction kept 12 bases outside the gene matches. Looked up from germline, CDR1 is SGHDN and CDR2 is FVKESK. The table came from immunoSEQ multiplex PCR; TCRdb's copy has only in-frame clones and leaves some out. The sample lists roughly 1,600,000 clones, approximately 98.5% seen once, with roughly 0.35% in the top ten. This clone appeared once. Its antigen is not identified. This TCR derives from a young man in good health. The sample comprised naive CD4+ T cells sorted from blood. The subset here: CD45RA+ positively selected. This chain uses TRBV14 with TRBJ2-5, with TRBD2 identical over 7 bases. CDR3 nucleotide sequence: TGTGCCAGCAGCCCTGGGAAGCGGAGCGGGGCAGAGACCCAGTACTTC. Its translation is CASSPGKRSGAETQYF.